The 3 T cell receptor beta chains in this list originate from one sample, sequenced in a study of blood T cell repertoires in COVID-19 (dated by TCRdb to 2018 to 2020). Receptor libraries were prepared by the immunoSEQ multiplex PCR assay. Imported from immuneACCESS, the table was reduced by TCRdb to in-frame sequences with V and J called. These copies leave out some clones; in studies compared against another copy, an unresolved V gene accounts for under half, and the cause of the remainder is not known. This sample is represented by about 290,000 clones; nearly 90% of them were singletons. The top ten hold 8.5% to 14% of the sample. Source material: peripheral blood. The receptors were sampled from a woman in her thirties with COVID-19, enrolled during active disease.

The chain carries TRBV3-1 (or the pseudogene TRBV3-2) and TRBJ2-1; 13 nucleotides match TRBD2. This CDR3 is 15 amino acids long. The J segment lost 9 bases and the V segment lost 3 bases, leaving 5 bases of the junction unmatched. Germline assignment: CDR1 LGHDT and CDR2 YNNKEL (reference sequence). The CDR3 coding sequence is TGTGCCAGCAGCCACGGACTAGCGGGGGCCGGTGAGCAGTTCTTC. Protein sequence: CASSHGLAGAGEQFF.

The CDR3, as DNA: TGTGCCAGTAGCTCACCGGGACTAGGCTTGTACGAGCAGTACTTC. It encodes CASSSPGLGLYEQYF. The chain is built from TRBV19 and TRBJ2-7; 8 bases are a match to TRBD2. Germline V gives CDR1 LNHDA, CDR2 SQIVND (reference sequence). V was pared by 6 bases and J by 4 bases, with 11 bases of the junction left unmatched. The CDR3 contains 15 residues.

The chain carries TRBV28 and TRBJ1-5, with TRBD1 as a possible D gene (6 bases). The CDR3 loop spans 15 amino acids. Germline CDR1 is MDHEN and CDR2 is SYDVKM. V lost 4 bases and J 3 bases, leaving 13 bases between the germline ends. This CDR3 is CASSSTGGNNQPQHF. Here the CDR3 DNA reads TGTGCCAGCAGTTCCACGGGGGGCAACAATCAGCCCCAGCATTTT. Filled out from reference TRBV28 and TRBJ1-5, the complete variable domain reads DVKVTQSSRYLVKRTGEKVFLECVQDMDHENMFWYRQDPGLGLRLIYFSYDVKMKEKGDIPEGYSVSREKKERFSLILESASTNQTSMYLCASSSTGGNNQPQHFGDGTRLSIL.